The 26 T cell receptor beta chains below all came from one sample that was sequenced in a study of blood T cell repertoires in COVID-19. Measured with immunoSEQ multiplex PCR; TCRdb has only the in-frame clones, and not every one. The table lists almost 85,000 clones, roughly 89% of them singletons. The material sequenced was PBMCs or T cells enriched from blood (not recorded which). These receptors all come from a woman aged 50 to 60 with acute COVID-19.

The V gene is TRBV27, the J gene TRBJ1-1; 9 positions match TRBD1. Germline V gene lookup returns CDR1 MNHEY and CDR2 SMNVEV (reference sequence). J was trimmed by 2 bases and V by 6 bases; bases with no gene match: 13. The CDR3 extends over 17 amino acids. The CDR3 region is CASSRTGGLAENTEAFF. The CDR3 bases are TGTGCCAGCAGCAGAACAGGGGGCTTAGCGGAAAACACTGAAGCTTTCTTT.

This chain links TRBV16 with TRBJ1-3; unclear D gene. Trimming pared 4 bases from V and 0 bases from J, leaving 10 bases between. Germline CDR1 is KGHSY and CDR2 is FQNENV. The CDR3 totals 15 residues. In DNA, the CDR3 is TGTGCCAGCAGCCTCCTCACGAGCTCTGGAAACACCATATATTTT. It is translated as CASSLLTSSGNTIYF.

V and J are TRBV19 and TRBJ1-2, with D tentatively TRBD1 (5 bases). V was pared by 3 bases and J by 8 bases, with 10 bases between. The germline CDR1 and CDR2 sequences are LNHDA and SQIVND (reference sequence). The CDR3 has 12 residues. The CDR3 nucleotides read TGTGCCAGTAGTATCCGGGACTCGGGCTACACCTTC. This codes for CASSIRDSGYTF.

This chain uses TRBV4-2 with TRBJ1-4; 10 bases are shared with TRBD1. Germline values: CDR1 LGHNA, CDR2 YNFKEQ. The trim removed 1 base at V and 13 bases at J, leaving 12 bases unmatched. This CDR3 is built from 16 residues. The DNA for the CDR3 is TGTGCCAGCAGCCAAGGGGTTGGGACAGGGGCGGTTAGACTGTTTTTT. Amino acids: CASSQGVGTGAVRLFF.

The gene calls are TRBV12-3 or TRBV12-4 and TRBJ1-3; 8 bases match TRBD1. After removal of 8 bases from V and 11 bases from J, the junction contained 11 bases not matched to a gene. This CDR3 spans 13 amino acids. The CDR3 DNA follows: TGTGCCAGCGGACCACGTGGACAGGGATCCATATATTTT. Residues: CASGPRGQGSIYF.

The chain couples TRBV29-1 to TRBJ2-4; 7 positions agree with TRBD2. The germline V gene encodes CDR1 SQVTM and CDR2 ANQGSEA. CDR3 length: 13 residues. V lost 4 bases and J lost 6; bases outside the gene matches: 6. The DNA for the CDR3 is TGCAGCGTTGGGGGAGGGCAGGGAAACATTCAGTACTTC. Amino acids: CSVGGGQGNIQYF.

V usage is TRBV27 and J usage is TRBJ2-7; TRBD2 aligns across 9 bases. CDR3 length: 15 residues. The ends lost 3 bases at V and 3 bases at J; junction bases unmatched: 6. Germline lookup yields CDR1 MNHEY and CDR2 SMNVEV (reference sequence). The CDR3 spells CASSFGAGGFYEQYF. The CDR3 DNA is TGTGCCAGCAGTTTCGGGGCGGGAGGGTTCTACGAGCAGTACTTC.

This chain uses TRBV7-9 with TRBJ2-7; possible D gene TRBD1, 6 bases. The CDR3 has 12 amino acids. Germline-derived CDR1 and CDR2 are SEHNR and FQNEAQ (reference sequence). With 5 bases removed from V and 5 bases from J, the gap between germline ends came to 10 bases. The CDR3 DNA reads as TGTGCCAGCAGCCGTGGGGACAACGAGCAGTACTTC. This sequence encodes CASSRGDNEQYF.

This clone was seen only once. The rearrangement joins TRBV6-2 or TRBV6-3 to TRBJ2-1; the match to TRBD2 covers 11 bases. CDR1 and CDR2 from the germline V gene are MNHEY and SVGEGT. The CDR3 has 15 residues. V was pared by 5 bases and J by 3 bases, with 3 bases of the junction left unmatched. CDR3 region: CASSKTSGDYNEQFF. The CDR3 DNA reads TGTGCCAGCAGTAAGACTAGCGGGGACTACAATGAGCAGTTCTTC.

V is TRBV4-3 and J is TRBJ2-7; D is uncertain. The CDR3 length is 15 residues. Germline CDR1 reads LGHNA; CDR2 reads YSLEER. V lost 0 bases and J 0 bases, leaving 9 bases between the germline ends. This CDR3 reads CASSQDLGSSYEQYF. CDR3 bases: TGCGCCAGCAGCCAAGACCTCGGTTCCTCCTACGAGCAGTACTTC.

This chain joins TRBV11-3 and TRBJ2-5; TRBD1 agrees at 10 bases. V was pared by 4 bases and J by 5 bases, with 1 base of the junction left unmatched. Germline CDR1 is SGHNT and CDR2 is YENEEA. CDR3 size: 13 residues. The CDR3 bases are TGTGCCAGCAGCTGGACAGGGGGGGAGACCCAGTACTTC. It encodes CASSWTGGETQYF.

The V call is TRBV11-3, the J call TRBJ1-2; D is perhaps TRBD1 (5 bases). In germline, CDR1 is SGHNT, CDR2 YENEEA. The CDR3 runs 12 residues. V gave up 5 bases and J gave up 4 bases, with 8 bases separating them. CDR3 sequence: CASSNTGYGYTF. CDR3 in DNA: TGTGCCAGCAGCAACACAGGCTATGGCTACACCTTC. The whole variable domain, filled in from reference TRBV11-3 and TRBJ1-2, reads EAGVVQSPRYKIIEKKQPVAFWCNPISGHNTLYWYLQNLGQGPELLIRYENEEAVDDSQLPKDRFSAERLKGVDSTLKIQPAELGDSAVYLCASSNTGYGYTFGSGTRLTVV.

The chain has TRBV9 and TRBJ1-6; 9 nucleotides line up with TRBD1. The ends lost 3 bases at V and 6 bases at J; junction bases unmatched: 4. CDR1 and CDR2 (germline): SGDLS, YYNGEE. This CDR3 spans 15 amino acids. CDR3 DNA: TGTGCCAGCAGCGAAGACAGGGGGGTTAATTCACCCCTCCACTTT. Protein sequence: CASSEDRGVNSPLHF.

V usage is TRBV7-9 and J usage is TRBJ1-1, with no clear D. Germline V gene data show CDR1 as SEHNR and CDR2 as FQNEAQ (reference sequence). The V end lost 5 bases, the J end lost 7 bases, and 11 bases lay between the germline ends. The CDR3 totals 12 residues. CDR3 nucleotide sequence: TGTGCCAGCAGCCCTGGGCGAAGTGAAGCTTTCTTT. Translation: CASSPGRSEAFF. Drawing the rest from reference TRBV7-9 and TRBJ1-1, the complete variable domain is DTGVSQNPRHKITKRGQNVTFRCDPISEHNRLYWYRQTLGQGPEFLTYFQNEAQLEKSRLLSDRFSAERPKGSFSTLEIQRTEQGDSAMYLCASSPGRSEAFFGQGTRLTVV.

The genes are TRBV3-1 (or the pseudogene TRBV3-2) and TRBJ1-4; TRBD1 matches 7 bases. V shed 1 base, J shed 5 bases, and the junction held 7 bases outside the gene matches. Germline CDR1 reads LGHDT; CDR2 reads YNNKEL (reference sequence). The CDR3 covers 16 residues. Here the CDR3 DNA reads TGTGCCAGCAGCCAAGTTGTGGGACAGCCAAATGAAAAACTGTTTTTT. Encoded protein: CASSQVVGQPNEKLFF.

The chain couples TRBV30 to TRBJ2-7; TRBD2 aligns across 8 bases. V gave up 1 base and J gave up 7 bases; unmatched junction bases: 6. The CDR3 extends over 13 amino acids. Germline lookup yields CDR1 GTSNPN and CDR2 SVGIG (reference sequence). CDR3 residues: CAWSAGGVEEQYF. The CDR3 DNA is TGTGCCTGGAGTGCCGGGGGGGTTGAAGAGCAGTACTTC.

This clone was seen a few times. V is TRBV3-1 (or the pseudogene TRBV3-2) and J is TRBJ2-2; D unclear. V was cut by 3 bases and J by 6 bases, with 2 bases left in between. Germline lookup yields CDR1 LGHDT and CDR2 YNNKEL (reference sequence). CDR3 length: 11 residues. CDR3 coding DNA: TGTGCCAGCAGCCACTCCGGGGAGCTGTTTTTT. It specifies CASSHSGELFF.

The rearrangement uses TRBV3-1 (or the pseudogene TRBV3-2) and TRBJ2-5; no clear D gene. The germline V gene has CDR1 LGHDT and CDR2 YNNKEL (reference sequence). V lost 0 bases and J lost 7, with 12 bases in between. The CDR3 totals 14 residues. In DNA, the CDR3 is TGTGCCAGCAGCCAAGATTCGCTCATCGGGACCCAGTACTTC. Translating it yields CASSQDSLIGTQYF.

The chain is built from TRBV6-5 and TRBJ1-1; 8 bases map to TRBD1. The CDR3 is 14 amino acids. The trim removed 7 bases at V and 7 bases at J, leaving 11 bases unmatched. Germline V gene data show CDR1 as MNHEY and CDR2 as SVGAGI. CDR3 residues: CASKTGTGSNEAFF. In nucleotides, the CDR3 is TGTGCCAGCAAAACCGGGACAGGTTCTAATGAAGCTTTCTTT.

CDR3 sequence (DNA): TGTGCCAGCTCACCAACGGACTCTGAAGCTTTCTTT. This translates into CASSPTDSEAFF. The V gene is TRBV18, the J gene TRBJ1-1; D is unclear. CDR3 size: 12 residues. Germline V gene lookup returns CDR1 KGHSH and CDR2 LQKENI. Trimming took 2 bases from V and 6 from J, leaving 7 bases between them. Full variable domain (rest looked up from reference TRBV18 and TRBJ1-1): NAGVMQNPRHLVRRRGQEARLRCSPMKGHSHVYWYRQLPEEGLKFMVYLQKENIIDESGMPKERFSAEFPKEGPSILRIQQVVRGDSAAYFCASSPTDSEAFFGQGTRLTVV.

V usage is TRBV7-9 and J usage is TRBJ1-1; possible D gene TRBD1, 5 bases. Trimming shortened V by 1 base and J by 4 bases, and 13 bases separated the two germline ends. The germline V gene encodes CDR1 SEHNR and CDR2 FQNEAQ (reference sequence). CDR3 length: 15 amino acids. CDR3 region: CASSLGGDPSTEAFF. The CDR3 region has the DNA TGTGCCAGCAGCTTAGGGGGGGACCCGAGCACTGAAGCTTTCTTT.

The DNA of the CDR3 is TGCGCCAGCAGCCAAGGTACCGGTACCGTCGTGGGCTACACCTTC. It specifies CASSQGTGTVVGYTF. The chain links TRBV4-3 to TRBJ1-2, with D unclear. The CDR3 consists of 15 residues. The V and J ends lost 1 base and 8 bases respectively, with 17 bases between them. The germline CDR1 and CDR2 sequences are LGHNA and YSLEER.

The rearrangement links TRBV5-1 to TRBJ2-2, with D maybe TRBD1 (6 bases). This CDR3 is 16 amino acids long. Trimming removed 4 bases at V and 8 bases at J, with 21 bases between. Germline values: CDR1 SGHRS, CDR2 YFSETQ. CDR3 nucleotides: TGCGCCAGCAGCATATTGAAAACAGGGAAAGGTGGGGAGCTGTTTTTT. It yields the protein CASSILKTGKGGELFF.

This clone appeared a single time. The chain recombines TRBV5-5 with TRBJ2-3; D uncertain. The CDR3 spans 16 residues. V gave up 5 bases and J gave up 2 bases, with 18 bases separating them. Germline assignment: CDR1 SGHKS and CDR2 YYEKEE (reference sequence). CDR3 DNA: TGTGCCAGCAGTCATAATTCAGATTTACCCACAGATACGCAGTATTTT. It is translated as CASSHNSDLPTDTQYF.

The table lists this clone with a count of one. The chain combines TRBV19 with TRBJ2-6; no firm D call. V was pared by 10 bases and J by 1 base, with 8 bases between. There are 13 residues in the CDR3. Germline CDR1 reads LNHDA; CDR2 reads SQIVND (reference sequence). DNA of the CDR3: TGTGCCACTTCAGTTTCTGGGGCCAACGTCCTGACTTTC. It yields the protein CATSVSGANVLTF.

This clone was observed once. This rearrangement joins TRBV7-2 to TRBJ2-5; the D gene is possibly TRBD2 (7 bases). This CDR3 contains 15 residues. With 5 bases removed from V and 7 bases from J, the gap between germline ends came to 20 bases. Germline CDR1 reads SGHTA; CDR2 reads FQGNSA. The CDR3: CASSPGLGGIGTQYF. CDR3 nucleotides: TGTGCCAGCAGCCCCGGACTAGGGGGAATAGGGACCCAGTACTTC.